One and the same sample provided the 18 T cell receptor beta chains below, sequenced in a study of memory CD4+ T cells and cytomegalovirus serostatus. Single viable CD3+CD4+CD8-CD45RO+ cells were sorted as the memory CD4+ T cells. The method was immunoSEQ multiplex PCR; TCRdb's version includes in-frame clones alone and lacks a portion of them. Of about 82,000 clones listed, less than 90% were seen once; the top ten hold around 0.73%. The sample comprised memory CD4+ T cells from blood. The source is an adult in good health and CMV-seronegative.

The DNA for the CDR3 is TGCGCCAGCAGCTTGACGGGACAGGGAAGGGGGAGTCGGGAAAAACTGTTTTTT. Amino acid sequence: CASSLTGQGRGSREKLFF. This chain links TRBV5-1 with TRBJ1-4, with 9 bases that match TRBD1. Germline V gives CDR1 SGHRS, CDR2 YFSETQ. The ends lost 1 base at V and 8 bases at J; junction bases unmatched: 15. This CDR3 has 18 amino acids.

The chain joins TRBV2 to TRBJ2-5; tentative D call: TRBD2 (6 bases). The CDR3 length is 13 residues. V dropped 4 bases and J dropped 5 bases, with 11 bases sitting between them. Looked up from germline, CDR1 is SNHLY and CDR2 is FYNNEI. Here the CDR3 reads CASSADRGETQYF. The CDR3 nucleotides read TGTGCCAGCAGTGCCGACCGGGGGGAGACCCAGTACTTC.

A word on this clone: The same CDR3 is also encoded by other DNA sequences in this sample. The CDR3 DNA sequence: TGTGCCAGCAGTGGACAGGACCCGAACTACGAGCAGTACTTC. Translation gives CASSGQDPNYEQYF. The rearrangement uses TRBV6-1 and TRBJ2-7; a possible D gene is TRBD1 (6 bases). This CDR3 has 14 residues. The germline V gene encodes CDR1 MNHNS and CDR2 SASEGT. The V gene lost 4 bases and the J gene lost 3 bases, with 13 bases spanning the gap.

The V gene is TRBV5-5, the J gene TRBJ1-5; tentative D call: TRBD1 (5 bases). From germline, CDR1 is SGHKS and CDR2 YYEKEE (reference sequence). V lost 0 bases to trimming and J lost 7 bases, with 11 bases between them. The CDR3 loop spans 14 amino acids. For the CDR3, the DNA is TGTGCCAGCAGCTTGGCTCAGGGTTGGCAGCCCCAGCATTTT. Protein product: CASSLAQGWQPQHF.

The rearrangement links TRBV5-4 to TRBJ2-5, with D unclear. The V end lost 2 bases, the J end lost 1 base, and 3 bases lay between the germline ends. The CDR3 contains 12 residues. Germline lookup yields CDR1 SGHNT and CDR2 YYREEE (reference sequence). CDR3 sequence: CASSFPQETQYF. The CDR3 coding sequence is TGTGCCAGCAGCTTCCCCCAAGAGACCCAGTACTTC.

This chain connects TRBV5-1 to TRBJ2-3; 8 nucleotides align to TRBD2. The CDR3 spans 15 residues. After removal of 0 bases from V and 4 bases from J, the junction contained 4 bases not matched to a gene. CDR1 SGHRS and CDR2 YFSETQ come from the germline V gene. CDR3 sequence reads: CASSLGVLAADTQYF. Here the CDR3 DNA reads TGCGCCAGCAGCTTGGGGGTACTAGCGGCAGATACGCAGTATTTT.

The chain combines TRBV9 with TRBJ1-1; 9 nucleotides match TRBD1. This CDR3 region has 16 residues. V shed 4 bases and J 2 bases; nucleotides not matched to a gene: 9. Germline assignment: CDR1 SGDLS and CDR2 YYNGEE. The CDR3 coding sequence is TGTGCCAGCAGCCCAACCGGACAGGGGTTTAACACTGAAGCTTTCTTT. It encodes CASSPTGQGFNTEAFF.

The rearrangement links TRBV9 to TRBJ1-1; no clear D gene. Per germline, CDR1 SGDLS and CDR2 YYNGEE. V was pared by 4 bases and J by 2 bases, with 9 bases between. This CDR3 contains 13 residues. CDR3 residues: CASSYTYNTEAFF. The CDR3 region has the DNA TGTGCCAGCAGCTATACATACAACACTGAAGCTTTCTTT.

The chain recombines TRBV11-3 with TRBJ2-2; D possibly matches TRBD1 or TRBD2 (7 bases each). The CDR3 is 16 amino acids. Trimming took off 2 bases at V and 2 bases at J, with 12 bases between the two ends. The germline V gene encodes CDR1 SGHNT and CDR2 YENEEA. In DNA, the CDR3 is TGTGCCAGCAGCTTATTGGGAGGGGGCAACACCGGGGAGCTGTTTTTT. This codes for CASSLLGGGNTGELFF. The full variable domain, its missing parts supplied by reference TRBV11-3 and TRBJ2-2, is EAGVVQSPRYKIIEKKQPVAFWCNPISGHNTLYWYLQNLGQGPELLIRYENEEAVDDSQLPKDRFSAERLKGVDSTLKIQPAELGDSAVYLCASSLLGGGNTGELFFGEGSRLTVL.

The chain couples TRBV19 to TRBJ1-1; D is undetermined. This CDR3 has 14 residues. Germline lookup yields CDR1 LNHDA and CDR2 SQIVND (reference sequence). Trimming cost V 5 bases and J 4 bases, with 14 bases left between them. The CDR3 loop reads CASSPVGAITEAFF. The CDR3 coding sequence is TGTGCCAGTAGTCCGGTAGGAGCGATCACTGAAGCTTTCTTT.

The chain uses TRBV19 and TRBJ1-2; D might be TRBD1 (6 bases). CDR1 and CDR2 from the germline V gene are LNHDA and SQIVND (reference sequence). The CDR3 is 14 residues long. Trimming stripped 5 bases from V and 4 bases from J, with 14 bases between. CDR3 loop: CASSWVGGTYGYTF. CDR3 coding DNA: TGTGCCAGTAGTTGGGTGGGGGGCACCTATGGCTACACCTTC.

The gene calls are TRBV18 and TRBJ2-7, with D perhaps TRBD2 (6 bases). Trimming shortened V by 2 bases and J by 2 bases, and 10 bases separated the two germline ends. This CDR3 has 14 amino acids. Germline assignment: CDR1 KGHSH and CDR2 LQKENI. The CDR3: CASSPGGSPYEQYF. CDR3 coding DNA: TGTGCCAGCTCACCAGGAGGGAGCCCCTACGAGCAGTACTTC.

Only a few counts were recorded for this clone. The chain is built from TRBV4-2 and TRBJ2-7; D is possibly TRBD2 (5 bases). The CDR3 runs to 15 residues. V lost 0 bases and J 3 bases, leaving 12 bases between the germline ends. CDR1 and CDR2 (germline): LGHNA, YNFKEQ. The CDR3 here is CASSQEGIGSYEQYF. The CDR3 coding sequence is TGTGCCAGCAGCCAAGAAGGGATAGGGAGCTACGAGCAGTACTTC.

The chain uses TRBV5-4 and TRBJ2-2; TRBD1 matches at 8 bases. This CDR3 has 15 amino acids. CDR1 and CDR2 (germline): SGHNT, YYREEE (reference sequence). V dropped 5 bases and J dropped 4; count of bases not matched to a gene: 7. CDR3 nucleotide sequence: TGTGCCAGCAGGGCCGGGACAGGAGTCACCGGGGAGCTGTTTTTT. This sequence encodes CASRAGTGVTGELFF.

This chain links TRBV19 with TRBJ2-2; D is ambiguous. Trimming pared 3 bases from V and 6 bases from J, leaving 5 bases between. CDR3 size: 12 residues. The germline V gene encodes CDR1 LNHDA and CDR2 SQIVND (reference sequence). The CDR3 bases are TGTGCCAGTAGTATCGGGCCCGGGGAGCTGTTTTTT. It codes for CASSIGPGELFF.

The V gene is TRBV15, the J gene TRBJ2-3, with D uncertain. The CDR3 loop spans 15 amino acids. Trimming shortened V by 5 bases and J by 0 bases, and 12 bases separated the two germline ends. Germline V lookup: CDR1 LNHNV, CDR2 YYDKDF (reference sequence). CDR3: CATSSRWQSTDTQYF. CDR3 coding DNA: TGTGCCACCAGCTCACGGTGGCAGAGCACAGATACGCAGTATTTT.

J is TRBJ2-7 and V is TRBV5-8; the match to TRBD2 covers 13 bases. The CDR3 is 15 amino acids. J gave up 1 base and V 3 bases, and 1 base lay outside the gene matches. CDR1 and CDR2 from the germline V gene are SGHTS and YDEGEE. This chain's CDR3 is CASSSGLAGSYEQYF. CDR3 sequence (DNA): TGTGCCAGCAGCTCGGGACTAGCGGGATCCTACGAGCAGTACTTC.

This chain links TRBV19 with TRBJ2-7; TRBD2 is a possible D gene (6 bases). Per the germline V gene, CDR1 is LNHDA and CDR2 is SQIVND (reference sequence). The CDR3 is 14 amino acids. The ends were cut back, 3 bases at V and 6 bases at J, with 15 bases in the middle. DNA for the CDR3: TGTGCCAGTAGTATGGGGCTACTAGCCGCCGAGCAGTACTTC. Amino acid sequence: CASSMGLLAAEQYF.